The 11 T cell receptor beta chains below all came from one sample that was sequenced in a study of blood T cell repertoires in COVID-19. Sequencing was performed with immunoSEQ multiplex PCR; in TCRdb, only in-frame clones are kept and a portion is missing. Of almost 200,000 clones listed, 85% are singletons. Sequencing was done on a sample of peripheral blood. These receptors all come from a man aged 55 to 69 with COVID-19, enrolled during active disease.

This chain joins TRBV18 and TRBJ1-2; 7 nucleotides align to TRBD1. Germline V gene lookup returns CDR1 KGHSH and CDR2 LQKENI. The ends lost 6 bases at V and 4 bases at J; junction bases unmatched: 14. The CDR3 runs to 16 residues. The CDR3 DNA is TGTGCCAGCTCGGAATCCGGGACAGCTATTTTCTATGGCTACACCTTC. Translated, it gives CASSESGTAIFYGYTF.

This clone was observed a few times. CDR3 DNA: TGTGCCAGCAGTCCAGGGGGCCCGAATCAGCCCCAGCATTTT. The encoded protein is CASSPGGPNQPQHF. This rearrangement joins TRBV7-9 to TRBJ1-5, with TRBD1 identical over 8 bases. V dropped 6 bases and J dropped 4; count of bases not matched to a gene: 5. This CDR3 has 14 amino acids. Germline CDR1 is SEHNR and CDR2 is FQNEAQ (reference sequence).

J is TRBJ2-7 and V is TRBV24-1, with D possibly matching TRBD1 (5 bases). The V and J ends lost 2 bases and 0 bases respectively, with 10 bases between them. Germline-derived CDR1 and CDR2 are KGHDR and SFDVKD. The CDR3 totals 15 residues. The DNA of the CDR3 is TGTGCCACCAGTGATTCAGGGCAGAGCTCCTACGAGCAGTACTTC. This codes for CATSDSGQSSYEQYF.

The V call is TRBV10-2, the J call TRBJ2-7; 10 bases line up with TRBD2. The V gene's germline CDR1 is WSHSY and CDR2 SAAADI. Trimming cost V 9 bases and J 3 bases; bases outside gene matches: 2. The length of the CDR3 is 12 residues. CDR3 DNA: TGCGCCAGTACTAGCGGGAACTACGAGCAGTACTTC. The encoded protein is CASTSGNYEQYF.

The chain couples TRBV27 to TRBJ1-5; D is unclear. Germline V gene data show CDR1 as MNHEY and CDR2 as SMNVEV (reference sequence). The CDR3 is made up of 15 amino acids. V lost 5 bases and J 2 bases, leaving 13 bases between the germline ends. The CDR3 here is CASSLTGYGNQPQHF. CDR3 in DNA: TGTGCCAGCAGTCTGACGGGATATGGCAATCAGCCCCAGCATTTT.

The rearrangement links TRBV7-3 to TRBJ2-1; 10 bases fit TRBD2. The ends lost 5 bases at V and 10 bases at J; junction bases unmatched: 2. Per germline, CDR1 SGHTA and CDR2 FQGTGA. This CDR3 contains 12 residues. The CDR3 sequence: CASSTGLAEQFF. CDR3 nucleotide sequence: TGTGCCAGCAGCACGGGACTAGCGGAGCAGTTCTTC.

This chain connects TRBV11-2 to TRBJ2-1; D is possibly TRBD1 (6 bases). The CDR3 covers 15 residues. V shed 5 bases and J shed 7 bases, with 18 bases lying between them. Germline CDR1 reads SGHAT; CDR2 reads FQNNGV. The CDR3 DNA reads TGTGCCAGCAGCCCCGGGCAGGGGTCGGGGAATGAGCAGTTCTTC. Translated, it gives CASSPGQGSGNEQFF. Full variable domain (outside the CDR3, taken from reference TRBV11-2 and TRBJ2-1): EAGVAQSPRYKIIEKRQSVAFWCNPISGHATLYWYQQILGQGPKLLIQFQNNGVVDDSQLPKDRFSAERLKGVDSTLKIQPAKLEDSAVYLCASSPGQGSGNEQFFGPGTRLTVL.

CDR3 sequence reads: CASSRDRGSYNEQFF. The CDR3 nucleotides are TGTGCCAGCAGCCGGGACAGGGGCTCCTACAATGAGCAGTTCTTC. The rearrangement uses TRBV7-2 and TRBJ2-1; TRBD1 agrees at 10 bases. V was pared by 5 bases and J by 0 bases, with 1 base of the junction left unmatched. The CDR3 covers 15 residues. Germline CDR1 reads SGHTA; CDR2 reads FQGNSA.

This chain connects TRBV2 to TRBJ2-5, with 12 bases that match TRBD2. V lost 8 bases and J lost 4; bases outside the gene matches: 5. The CDR3 loop spans 14 amino acids. Germline V gives CDR1 SNHLY, CDR2 FYNNEI. This CDR3 reads CASSAGLAGETQYF. Here the CDR3 DNA reads TGTGCCAGCTCCGCGGGACTAGCGGGAGAGACCCAGTACTTC.

The J gene is TRBJ2-5, the V gene TRBV2; 9 positions match TRBD2. The CDR3 totals 15 residues. In germline, CDR1 is SNHLY, CDR2 FYNNEI. The ends lost 7 bases at V and 5 bases at J; junction bases unmatched: 11. Here the CDR3 reads CASTVAGAVSETQYF. The CDR3 coding sequence is TGTGCCAGCACTGTAGCGGGAGCGGTGTCGGAGACCCAGTACTTC.

The rearrangement links TRBV30 to TRBJ2-5; D possibly corresponds to TRBD2 (5 bases). V dropped 2 bases and J dropped 9 bases, with 13 bases sitting between them. The CDR3 contains 12 residues. Germline CDR1 GTSNPN, CDR2 SVGIG (reference sequence). As DNA, the CDR3 is TGTGCCTGGAGTAGCAGCGACGGGGCCCAGTACTTC. Translating gives CAWSSSDGAQYF.